This TCR beta chain was documented in a study of glioma-infiltrating T cells after dendritic cell vaccination. This clone was seen once. The CDR3 contains 14 residues. From germline, CDR1 is MGHDK and CDR2 SYGVNS. Trimming removed 5 bases from V and 6 bases from J; junction bases left unmatched: 5. Clones were read by immunoSEQ multiplex PCR, and TCRdb kept only the in-frame ones, dropping some. The data contain tens of thousands of clones, approximately 80% of them singletons. Sequencing was performed on blood, taken before dendritic cell vaccination. This receptor was obtained from a human donor with glioblastoma. The chain recombines TRBV25-1 with TRBJ1-4, with 8 bases aligning to TRBD1. CDR3 amino acids: CASSLGQEHEKLFF. Written as DNA, the CDR3 is TGTGCCAGCAGTCTGGGACAGGAGCATGAAAAACTGTTTTTT.